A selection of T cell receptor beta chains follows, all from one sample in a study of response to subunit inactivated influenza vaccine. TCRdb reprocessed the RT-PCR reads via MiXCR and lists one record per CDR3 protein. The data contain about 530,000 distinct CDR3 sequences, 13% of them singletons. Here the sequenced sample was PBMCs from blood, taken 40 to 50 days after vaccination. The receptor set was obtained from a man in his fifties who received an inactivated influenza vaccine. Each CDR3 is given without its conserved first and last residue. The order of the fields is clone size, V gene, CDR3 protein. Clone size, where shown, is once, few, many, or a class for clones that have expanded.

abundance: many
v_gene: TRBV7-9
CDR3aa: ASSLGGLADNEQF

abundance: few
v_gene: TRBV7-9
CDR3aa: ASSPMDRGNTGELF

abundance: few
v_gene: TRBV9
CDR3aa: ASSVDRDSPLH

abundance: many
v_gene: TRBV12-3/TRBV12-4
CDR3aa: ASSLWTGSNTEAF

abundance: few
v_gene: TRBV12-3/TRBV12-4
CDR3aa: ASRRGRSSGNTIY

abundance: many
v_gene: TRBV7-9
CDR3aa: ASSLDPGQGRDTQY

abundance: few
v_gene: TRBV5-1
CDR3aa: ASSLSANLGNTIY

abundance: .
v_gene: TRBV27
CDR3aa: ASSLRTIPRTGIHTEAF

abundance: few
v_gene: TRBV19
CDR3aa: ASSRGPTYEEQY

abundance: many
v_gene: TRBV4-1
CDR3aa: ASSQGQGRLNEQF

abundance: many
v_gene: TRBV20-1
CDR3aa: SANTGVNTEAF

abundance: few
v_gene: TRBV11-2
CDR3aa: ASRPRLGADTQY

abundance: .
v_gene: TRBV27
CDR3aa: ASSRTAGANVLT

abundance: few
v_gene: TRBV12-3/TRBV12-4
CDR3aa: ASRRTGGTYEQY

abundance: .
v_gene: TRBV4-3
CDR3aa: ASSQDQAVTSPLH

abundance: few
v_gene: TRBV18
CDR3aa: ASSPQPPYNEQF

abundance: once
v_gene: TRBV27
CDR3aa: ASSFLGGHSYNEQF

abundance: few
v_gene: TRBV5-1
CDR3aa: ASSLGLESYNEQF

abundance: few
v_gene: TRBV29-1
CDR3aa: SVRGWTGAPYEQY

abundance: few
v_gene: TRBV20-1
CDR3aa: SASAGGASDTQY

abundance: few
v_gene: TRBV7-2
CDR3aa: ASSSIGSNQPQH